A selection of T cell receptor beta chains follows, all from one sample in a study of shared clonotypes between healthy human individuals. Clones were read by immunoSEQ multiplex PCR, and TCRdb kept only the in-frame ones, dropping some. Found here are about 690,000 clones, less than 95% of them singletons; the top ten hold 34%. Sequenced: memory CD8+ T cells from PBMCs. The receptors derive from a man aged 18 to 35 in good health. Some clones in this sample may be carry-over from other donors' samples. CDR3s include the opening cysteine and the closing phenylalanine or tryptophan. Each record gives: V gene, J gene, D gene, CDR3 DNA, CDR3 protein. A D gene is named only where the DNA matches it firmly.

v_call: TRBV25-1
j_call: TRBJ1-4
d_call: NA
cdr3_nt: TGTGCCAGCAATGGACCTGTACAGGGCAAACTGTTTTTT
cdr3_aa: CASNGPVQGKLFF

v_call: TRBV7-3
j_call: TRBJ1-2
d_call: TRBD1
cdr3_nt: TGTGCCAGCAGCTTAGCGGGTGTGGAGGGGGCGCATGGCTACACCTTC
cdr3_aa: CASSLAGVEGAHGYTF

v_call: TRBV7-3
j_call: TRBJ2-2
d_call: NA
cdr3_nt: TGTGCCAGCAGCCCAGGCTCCGGGGAGCTGTTTTTT
cdr3_aa: CASSPGSGELFF

v_call: TRBV4-1
j_call: TRBJ2-1
d_call: TRBD1
cdr3_nt: TGCGCCAGCAGCCAAGGGGACATCGGGACAGGAGAGTTCTTC
cdr3_aa: CASSQGDIGTGEFF

v_call: TRBV7-9
j_call: TRBJ2-5
d_call: NA
cdr3_nt: TGTGCCAGCAGCTTATATCGGGCCGCCACTTTTCAAGAGACCCAGTACTTC
cdr3_aa: CASSLYRAATFQETQYF

v_call: TRBV28
j_call: TRBJ1-2
d_call: NA
cdr3_nt: TGTGCCAGCAGTGCCGCTAGAAGGGGCGCTTATGGCTACACCTTC
cdr3_aa: CASSAARRGAYGYTF

v_call: TRBV7-5
j_call: TRBJ1-1
d_call: NA
cdr3_nt: TGTGTCAGAAGCTTGCCGCCGGACAGGGGCGATCACACTGAAGCTTTCTTT
cdr3_aa: CVRSLPPDRGDHTEAFF

v_call: TRBV15
j_call: TRBJ2-5
d_call: TRBD2
cdr3_nt: TGTGCCACCAGCTCGACAATCCGGCGCGGGAGGGGAGAGACCCAGTACTTC
cdr3_aa: CATSSTIRRGRGETQYF

v_call: TRBV5-4
j_call: TRBJ2-7
d_call: NA
cdr3_nt: TGTGCCAGCAGTTTTCGTCGGGAGAGGGGGTCCTACGAGCAGTACTTC
cdr3_aa: CASSFRRERGSYEQYF

v_call: TRBV11-1
j_call: TRBJ2-7
d_call: NA
cdr3_nt: TGTGCCAGCAGCCCTACCCTCGTGGTAGCAGCCGCCTTCTCCTACGAGCAGTACTTC
cdr3_aa: CASSPTLVVAAAFSYEQYF

v_call: TRBV4-3
j_call: TRBJ2-7
d_call: NA
cdr3_nt: TGCGCCAGCAGCCCGGGACTGTCGTACGAGCAGTACTTC
cdr3_aa: CASSPGLSYEQYF